The present TCR beta chain was sequenced within a study of T-cell memory formation after mild COVID-19. Looking at the study overall: The study found TCR clusters largely donor specific.

General study results and limits: The study found contracting CD4+ clones mainly in CM and EM and contracting CD8+ clones in EMRA.

This clonotype was seen more than once but under ten times. The antigen remains undetermined. The CDR3 runs 13 residues. Per germline, CDR1 SGHRS and CDR2 YFSETQ. The V and J ends lost 4 bases and 5 bases respectively, with 12 bases between them. TCRalpha and TCRbeta libraries used 5'RACE with constant-segment primers and UMIs. Each CDR3 protein gets one entry after TCRdb re-called the 5' RACE reads with MiXCR. The table has 380,000 or so distinct CDR3 sequences, around an eighth seen once. This TCR came from a man between 18 and 29 years old who had mild COVID-19 (a few samples of this study predate the infection). Cell type and time point are not known. This chain joins TRBV5-1 and TRBJ2-5; D not resolved. Sequences were obtained from PBMCs or a T cell subset sorted from them (not recorded which). DNA for the CDR3: TGCGCCAGCAGCCGCCAGGTGGGGGAGACCCAGTACTTC. It translates to CASSRQVGETQYF.